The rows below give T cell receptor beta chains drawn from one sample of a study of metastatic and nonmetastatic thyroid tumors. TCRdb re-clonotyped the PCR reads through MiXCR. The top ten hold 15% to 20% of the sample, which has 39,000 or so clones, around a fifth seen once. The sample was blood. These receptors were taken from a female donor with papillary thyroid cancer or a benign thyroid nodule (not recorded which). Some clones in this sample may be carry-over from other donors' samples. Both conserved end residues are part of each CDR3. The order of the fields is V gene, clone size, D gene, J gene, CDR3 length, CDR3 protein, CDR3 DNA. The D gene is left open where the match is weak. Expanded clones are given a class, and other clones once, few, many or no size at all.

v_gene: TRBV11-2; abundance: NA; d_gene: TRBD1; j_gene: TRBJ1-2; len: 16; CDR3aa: CASIVTRGGSYYGYTF; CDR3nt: TGTGCCAGCATCGTCACTCGAGGGGGCTCGTACTATGGCTACACCTTC
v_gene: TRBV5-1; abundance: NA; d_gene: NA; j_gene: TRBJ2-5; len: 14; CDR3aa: CASSLTLGRETQYF; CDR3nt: TGCGCCAGCAGCTTGACCCTAGGGAGGGAGACCCAGTACTTC
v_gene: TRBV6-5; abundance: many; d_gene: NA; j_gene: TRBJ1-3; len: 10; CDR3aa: CASSYDQIYF; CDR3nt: TGTGCCAGCAGTTACGACCAAATATATTTT
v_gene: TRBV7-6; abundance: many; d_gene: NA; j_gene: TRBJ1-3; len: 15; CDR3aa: CASSSRSGAGNTIYF; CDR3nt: TGTGCCAGCAGCTCCCGGTCCGGAGCGGGAAACACCATATATTTT
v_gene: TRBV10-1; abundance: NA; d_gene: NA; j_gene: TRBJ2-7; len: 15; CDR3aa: CASSERTWRAYEQYF; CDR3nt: TGCGCCAGCAGTGAGCGGACGTGGAGGGCCTACGAGCAGTATTTC
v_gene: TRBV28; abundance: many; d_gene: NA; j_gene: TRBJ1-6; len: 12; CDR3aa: CASRVPTLPLHF; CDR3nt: TGTGCCAGCAGGGTCCCCACACTACCCCTCCACTTT
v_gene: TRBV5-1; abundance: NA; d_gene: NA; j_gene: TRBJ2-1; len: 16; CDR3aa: CASSLAVLRGYNEQFF; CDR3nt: TGCGCCAGCAGCTTGGCCGTACTAAGGGGGTACAATGAGCAGTTCTTC
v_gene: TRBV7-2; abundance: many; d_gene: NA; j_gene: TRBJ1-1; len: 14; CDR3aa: CASSSQGSYTEAFF; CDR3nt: TGTGCCAGCAGCAGCCAGGGGTCCTACACTGAAGCTTTCTTT
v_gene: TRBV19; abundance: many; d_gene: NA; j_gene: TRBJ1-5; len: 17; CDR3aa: CASSTTRRPNSNQPQHF; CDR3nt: TGTGCCAGTAGTACGACAAGAAGACCGAATAGCAATCAGCCCCAGCATTTT
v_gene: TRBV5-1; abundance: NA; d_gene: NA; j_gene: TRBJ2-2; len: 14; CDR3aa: CASSLVTEDRELFF; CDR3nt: TGCGCCAGCAGCTTGGTAACAGAAGACCGTGAGCTGTTTTTT
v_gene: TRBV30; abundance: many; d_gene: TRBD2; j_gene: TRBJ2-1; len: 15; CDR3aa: CAWSPLAGTYNEQFF; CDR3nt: TGTGCCTGGAGTCCTCTAGCGGGAACCTACAATGAGCAGTTCTTC
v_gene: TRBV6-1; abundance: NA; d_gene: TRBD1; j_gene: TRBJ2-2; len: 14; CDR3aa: CATGTGANTGELFF; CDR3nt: TGTGCCACCGGGACAGGTGCTAACACCGGGGAGCTGTTTTTT
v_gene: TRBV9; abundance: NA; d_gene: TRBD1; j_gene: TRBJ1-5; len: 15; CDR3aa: CASSSGGGSNQPQHF; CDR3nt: TGTGCCAGCAGCTCAGGGGGCGGTAGCAATCAGCCCCAGCATTTT
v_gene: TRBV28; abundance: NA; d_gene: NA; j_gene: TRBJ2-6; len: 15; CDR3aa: CASRVVGTGDNVLNF; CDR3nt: TGTGCCAGCAGGGTAGTGGGTACTGGGGACAACGTCCTGAATTTC
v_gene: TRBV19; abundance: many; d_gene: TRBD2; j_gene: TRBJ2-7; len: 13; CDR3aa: CATSLAVAYEQYF; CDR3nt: TGTGCCACTTCACTAGCGGTAGCCTACGAGCAGTACTTC
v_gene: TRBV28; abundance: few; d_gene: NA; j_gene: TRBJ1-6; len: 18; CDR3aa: CASSSHGSVTQGGSPLHF; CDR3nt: TGTGCCAGCAGTTCACATGGGTCCGTGACACAAGGGGGTTCACCCCTCCACTTT
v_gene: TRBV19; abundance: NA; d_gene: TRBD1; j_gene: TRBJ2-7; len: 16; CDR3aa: CASSIVSLWPGGEQYF; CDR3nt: TGTGCCAGTAGTATTGTTTCTTTATGGCCAGGGGGCGAGCAGTACTTC
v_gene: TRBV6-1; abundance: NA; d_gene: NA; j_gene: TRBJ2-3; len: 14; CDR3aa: CASGPGTSKDTQYF; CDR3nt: TGTGCCAGCGGTCCAGGAACTAGCAAAGATACGCAGTATTTT
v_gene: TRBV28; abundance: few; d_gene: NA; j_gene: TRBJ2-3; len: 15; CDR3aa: CASSPTGASTDTQYF; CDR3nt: TGTGCCAGCAGTCCTACGGGGGCTAGCACAGATACGCAGTATTTT
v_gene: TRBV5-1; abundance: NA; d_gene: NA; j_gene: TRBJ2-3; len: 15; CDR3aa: CASSFQEGGTDTQYF; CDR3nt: TGCGCCAGCAGCTTCCAAGAGGGGGGCACAGATACGCAGTATTTT
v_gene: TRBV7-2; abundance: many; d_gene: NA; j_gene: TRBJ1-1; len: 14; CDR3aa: CASSLGSEDTEAFF; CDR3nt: TGTGCCAGCAGCTTAGGTTCCGAGGACACTGAAGCTTTCTTT
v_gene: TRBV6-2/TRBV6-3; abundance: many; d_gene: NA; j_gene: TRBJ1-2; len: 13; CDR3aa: CASSYSIGGGYTF; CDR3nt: TGTGCCAGCAGTTACTCGATAGGGGGAGGCTACACCTTC
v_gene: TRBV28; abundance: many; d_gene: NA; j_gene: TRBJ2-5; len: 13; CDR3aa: CASRSQDQETQYF; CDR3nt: TGTGCCAGCAGATCCCAGGACCAAGAGACCCAGTACTTC
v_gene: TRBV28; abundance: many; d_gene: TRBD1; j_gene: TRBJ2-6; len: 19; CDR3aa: CASSFSVGRGNPGANVLTF; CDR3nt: TGTGCCAGCAGTTTTTCGGTGGGCAGGGGGAACCCTGGGGCCAACGTCCTGACTTTC
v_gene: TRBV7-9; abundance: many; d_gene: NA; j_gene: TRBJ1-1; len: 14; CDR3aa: CASKAGRGNTEAFF; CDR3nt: TGTGCCAGCAAGGCAGGGAGGGGAAACACTGAAGCTTTCTTT
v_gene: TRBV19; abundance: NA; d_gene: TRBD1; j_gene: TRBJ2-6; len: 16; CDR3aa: CASSVDRGTGANVLTF; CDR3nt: TGTGCCAGTAGTGTAGACAGGGGAACTGGGGCCAACGTCCTGACTTTC
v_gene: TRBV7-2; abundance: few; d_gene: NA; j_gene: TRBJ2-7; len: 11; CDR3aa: CASSFVGELYF; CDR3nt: TGTGCCAGCAGCTTTGTCGGTGAGCTGTACTTC
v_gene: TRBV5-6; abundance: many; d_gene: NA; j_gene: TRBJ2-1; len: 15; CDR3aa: CASSLGRSSYNEQFF; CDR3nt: TGTGCCAGCAGCTTGGGACGGTCTTCCTACAATGAGCAGTTCTTC
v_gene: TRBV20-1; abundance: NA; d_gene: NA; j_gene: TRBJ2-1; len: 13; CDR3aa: CSAKGGWGSEQFF; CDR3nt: TGCAGTGCTAAGGGCGGGTGGGGGAGTGAGCAGTTCTTC
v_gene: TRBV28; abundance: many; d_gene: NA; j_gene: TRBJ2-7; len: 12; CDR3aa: CASRQDTYEQYF; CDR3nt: TGTGCCAGCAGGCAAGACACCTACGAGCAGTACTTC
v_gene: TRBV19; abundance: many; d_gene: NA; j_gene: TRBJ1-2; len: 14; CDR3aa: CASTPDGRSYGYTF; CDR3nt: TGTGCCAGTACCCCGGACGGGAGATCCTATGGCTACACCTTC
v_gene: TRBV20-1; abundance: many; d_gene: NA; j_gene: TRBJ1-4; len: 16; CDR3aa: CSARDYQGDEDEKLFF; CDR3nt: TGCAGTGCTAGAGATTATCAGGGTGATGAGGATGAAAAACTGTTTTTT